The next 26 T cell receptor beta chains were all read from a single sample in a study of beta chain features in type 1 diabetes. The whole isolated RNA underwent reverse transcription, so sequencing captured expressed TCRB transcripts. Sequencing was performed with immunoSEQ multiplex PCR; in TCRdb, only in-frame clones are kept and a portion is missing. The repertoire holds more than 150,000 clones, with more than 10% as singletons. The specimen was central memory CD4+ T cells from blood. The source is a woman between 18 and 29 years old in good health.

This sequence joins TRBV27 and TRBJ2-7; TRBD1 aligns across 7 bases. V shed 6 bases, J shed 3 bases, and the junction held 5 bases outside the gene matches. CDR1 and CDR2 (germline): MNHEY, SMNVEV (reference sequence). The CDR3 covers 13 residues. DNA of the CDR3: TGTGCCAGCAGGCCGACAGGGAGCTACGAGCAGTACTTC. Translation gives CASRPTGSYEQYF.

V and J are TRBV28 and TRBJ2-7; possible D gene TRBD2, 5 bases. The CDR3 length is 14 residues. Trimming took 4 bases from V and 2 from J, leaving 12 bases between them. Germline V gene sequence: CDR1 MDHEN, CDR2 SYDVKM. CDR3 in DNA: TGTGCCAGCAGTTCGGCCGGACTCCCCTACGAGCAGTACTTC. Amino acids: CASSSAGLPYEQYF.

V usage is TRBV13 and J usage is TRBJ1-5; possibly TRBD1 for D (5 bases). V lost 7 bases and J 6 bases, leaving 13 bases between the germline ends. Germline lookup yields CDR1 PRHDT and CDR2 FYEKMQ (reference sequence). This CDR3 is 13 amino acids long. The CDR3 sequence: CASTRDRGQPQHF. DNA for the CDR3: TGTGCCAGCACCAGGGATCGAGGTCAGCCCCAGCATTTT.

V gene TRBV2 combines with J gene TRBJ2-2, with D perhaps matching TRBD1 (5 bases). The CDR3 extends over 13 amino acids. V was trimmed by 2 bases and J by 7 bases, leaving 8 bases between them. The germline gives CDR1 SNHLY, CDR2 FYNNEI. In DNA, the CDR3 is TGTGCCAGCAGTGAAAGGGGTGGCGGGGAGCTGTTTTTT. As protein: CASSERGGGELFF.

This clone occurred a few times. The rearrangement links TRBV7-9 to TRBJ2-7, with D possibly TRBD1 on 6 matching bases. Germline V gene sequence: CDR1 SEHNR, CDR2 FQNEAQ (reference sequence). V gave up 5 bases and J gave up 5 bases, with 13 bases separating them. This CDR3 comprises 13 residues. The CDR3 protein is CASSTIQGHEQYF. The CDR3 DNA is TGTGCCAGCAGCACAATACAGGGACACGAGCAGTACTTC.

This clone came up many times. The chain combines TRBV5-1 with TRBJ2-1; the D gene is possibly TRBD2 (5 bases). The CDR3 is 15 amino acids. Trimming took 5 bases from V and 7 from J, leaving 19 bases between them. Germline-derived CDR1 and CDR2 are SGHRS and YFSETQ. CDR3 DNA: TGCGCCAGCAGGACGGACCTTATACGGGGAAATGAGCAGTTCTTC. This codes for CASRTDLIRGNEQFF.

This sequence joins TRBV4-2 and TRBJ2-5; 13 bases line up with TRBD2. Germline V lookup: CDR1 LGHNA, CDR2 YNFKEQ. This CDR3 has 17 residues. J was trimmed by 2 bases and V by 3 bases; bases with no gene match: 6. CDR3 residues: CASSQVLAGGPQETQYF. CDR3 bases: TGTGCCAGCAGCCAGGTACTAGCGGGAGGGCCGCAAGAGACCCAGTACTTC.

J is TRBJ2-3 and V is TRBV11-2; D possibly corresponds to TRBD2 (6 bases). From germline, CDR1 is SGHAT and CDR2 FQNNGV. Trimming shortened V by 3 bases and J by 0 bases, and 16 bases separated the two germline ends. CDR3 length: 17 residues. The CDR3 DNA reads TGTGCCAGCAGCTTGGGCTTGCGGGGCGGAAGCACAGATACGCAGTATTTT. As protein: CASSLGLRGGSTDTQYF.

The J gene is TRBJ2-3, the V gene TRBV5-1; no reliable D call. In germline, CDR1 is SGHRS, CDR2 YFSETQ. Trimming stripped 0 bases from V and 7 bases from J, with 9 bases between. This CDR3 is built from 13 residues. The CDR3 is CASSLADKYTQYF. The CDR3 region has the DNA TGCGCCAGCAGCTTGGCAGACAAATATACGCAGTATTTT.

In its sample, this clone was seen a few times. The chain combines TRBV27 with TRBJ2-3, with TRBD1 identical over 11 bases. The germline V gene encodes CDR1 MNHEY and CDR2 SMNVEV (reference sequence). Germline trimming cut 5 bases from V and 4 bases from J; bases unmatched to any gene: 2. The CDR3 loop spans 14 amino acids. The chain's CDR3 is CASSPGQGADTQYF. The CDR3 DNA follows: TGTGCCAGCAGTCCGGGACAGGGGGCAGATACGCAGTATTTT.

The J gene is TRBJ2-1, the V gene TRBV19; D unclear. Germline loops: CDR1 LNHDA, CDR2 SQIVND (reference sequence). Trimming left V 7 bases short and J 4 bases short, with 8 bases between. The CDR3 sequence is 12 residues long. CDR3 sequence: CASTRDYNEQFF. CDR3 nucleotide sequence: TGTGCCAGTACGAGAGATTACAATGAGCAGTTCTTC.

In the case of this clone: Other DNA sequences in this specimen translate into the identical CDR3. The genes are TRBV30 and TRBJ2-3, with D unresolved. The germline CDR1 and CDR2 sequences are GTSNPN and SVGIG (reference sequence). Trimming took off 0 bases at V and 6 bases at J, with 7 bases between the two ends. The CDR3 extends over 12 amino acids. CDR3 loop: CAWSVARDTQYF. In DNA form, the CDR3 reads TGTGCCTGGAGTGTAGCACGGGATACGCAGTATTTT. The full variable domain, its missing parts supplied by reference TRBV30 and TRBJ2-3, is SQTIHQWPATLVQPVGSPLSLECTVEGTSNPNLYWYRQAAGRGLQLLFYSVGIGQISSEVPQNLSASRPQDRQFILSSKKLLLSDSGFYLCAWSVARDTQYFGPGTRLTVL.

The chain carries TRBV2 and TRBJ2-3, with D perhaps TRBD1 (6 bases). Trimming stripped 7 bases from V and 5 bases from J, with 7 bases between. The CDR3 has 11 amino acids. CDR1 SNHLY and CDR2 FYNNEI come from the germline V gene. The CDR3 DNA reads as TGTGCCAGCAAGGGGGTAGATACGCAGTATTTT. Translating it yields CASKGVDTQYF.

The rearrangement links TRBV4-2 to TRBJ2-5; 8 nucleotides agree with TRBD1. The CDR3 spans 15 residues. Germline loops: CDR1 LGHNA, CDR2 YNFKEQ. Losses at the gene ends were 0 bases for V and 2 bases for J; bases not matched to a gene: 2. The CDR3: CASSQDQGAQETQYF. The CDR3 bases are TGTGCCAGCAGCCAAGATCAGGGGGCTCAAGAGACCCAGTACTTC.

This sequence joins TRBV20-1 and TRBJ2-7; 7 bases line up with TRBD2. The CDR3 runs 11 residues. Trimming cost V 6 bases and J 5 bases; bases outside gene matches: 4. Per the germline V gene, CDR1 is DFQATT and CDR2 is SNEGSKA (reference sequence). CDR3 protein: CSARGVHEQYF. CDR3 sequence (DNA): TGCAGTGCACGGGGGGTCCACGAGCAGTACTTC.

This clone was seen a few times. This chain links TRBV5-1 with TRBJ2-5; D perhaps matches TRBD1 (5 bases). V was clipped by 4 bases and J by 2 bases, with 9 bases between them. Germline CDR1 reads SGHRS; CDR2 reads YFSETQ. The CDR3 is 13 amino acids. The CDR3 region has the DNA TGCGCCAGCAGCCCCCGGACACAAGAGACCCAGTACTTC. It codes for CASSPRTQETQYF.

This clone has only a few counts. This chain joins TRBV2 and TRBJ2-1; tentative D call: TRBD2 (6 bases). Per the germline V gene, CDR1 is SNHLY and CDR2 is FYNNEI. The CDR3 spans 15 residues. V was clipped by 4 bases and J by 6 bases, with 16 bases between them. The CDR3 nucleotides read TGTGCCAGCAGTGCGGAGACTAGAACGGGCAATGAGCAGTTCTTC. This encodes CASSAETRTGNEQFF.

This clone occurred a few times. CDR3: CAIKRMTSGFDEQFF. The CDR3 DNA is TGTGCCATCAAGAGAATGACTAGCGGGTTCGATGAGCAGTTCTTC. The rearrangement uses TRBV10-3 and TRBJ2-1, with TRBD2 identical over 10 bases. After removal of 7 bases from V and 8 bases from J, the junction contained 11 bases not matched to a gene. The CDR3 sequence is 15 residues long. CDR1 and CDR2 (germline): ENHRY, SYGVKD.

This clone was found a few times. The rearrangement joins TRBV19 to TRBJ2-5; 10 nucleotides match TRBD1. The V and J ends lost 4 bases and 4 bases, in that order; junction bases with no gene match: 3. This CDR3 comprises 14 residues. Looked up from germline, CDR1 is LNHDA and CDR2 is SQIVND (reference sequence). CDR3 bases: TGTGCCAGTAGTAGCGGACAGGGGGGAGAGACCCAGTACTTC. Protein product: CASSSGQGGETQYF.

This chain uses TRBV15 with TRBJ2-5; D gene ambiguous. The CDR3 has 14 residues. The V end lost 4 bases, the J end lost 4 bases, and 13 bases lay between the germline ends. From germline, CDR1 is LNHNV and CDR2 YYDKDF (reference sequence). The CDR3 is CATSIPGSGETQYF. CDR3 in DNA: TGTGCCACCAGCATACCAGGTTCTGGAGAGACCCAGTACTTC.

The chain uses TRBV5-4 and TRBJ2-6, with 7 bases that match TRBD1. CDR1 is SGHNT and CDR2 is YYREEE in the germline V gene (reference sequence). Losses at the gene ends were 0 bases for V and 4 bases for J; bases not matched to a gene: 4. The CDR3 loop spans 16 amino acids. CDR3 coding DNA: TGTGCCAGCAGCTTGGAGACAGGGTCGGGGGCCAACGTCCTGACTTTC. Its translation: CASSLETGSGANVLTF. The full variable domain, in which reference TRBV5-4 and TRBJ2-6 provide the parts outside the CDR3, is ETGVTQSPTHLIKTRGQQVTLRCSSQSGHNTVSWYQQALGQGPQFIFQYYREEENGRGNFPPRFSGLQFPNYSSELNVNALELDDSALYLCASSLETGSGANVLTFGAGSRLTVL.

V gene TRBV21-1 combines with J gene TRBJ2-1; TRBD1 is the table's D call and was not checked against the DNA. TRBV21-1 is a documented pseudogene. This CDR3 spans 15 amino acids. CDR3 loop: CASRLQGSANNEQFF. The CDR3 bases are TGTGCCAGCAGGTTACAGGGATCGGCGAACAATGAGCAGTTCTTC.

The chain's CDR3 is CASKLDAGGTSTDTQYF. CDR3 sequence (DNA): TGTGCCAGTAAACTCGACGCGGGCGGTACTAGCACAGATACGCAGTATTTT. The chain is built from TRBV19 and TRBJ2-3; the D gene is possibly TRBD2 (5 bases). V was cut by 7 bases and J by 0 bases, with 20 bases left in between. CDR3 length: 17 residues. Germline V gene lookup returns CDR1 LNHDA and CDR2 SQIVND (reference sequence).

This clone was counted a few times. This chain's CDR3 is CASSRDRANQETQYF. The DNA for the CDR3 is TGTGCCAGCAGCCGGGACAGGGCCAACCAAGAGACCCAGTACTTC. The J gene is TRBJ2-5, the V gene TRBV5-4, with 9 bases aligning to TRBD1. The CDR3 is 15 amino acids. The V gene's germline CDR1 is SGHNT and CDR2 YYREEE (reference sequence). Germline trimming cut 4 bases from V and 0 bases from J; bases unmatched to any gene: 4.

This chain links TRBV5-1 with TRBJ2-7; a weak D match, TRBD1 (7 bases). Germline V gives CDR1 SGHRS, CDR2 YFSETQ. The CDR3 loop spans 15 amino acids. Trimming stripped 0 bases from V and 3 bases from J, with 13 bases between. Written as DNA, the CDR3 is TGCGCCAGCAGCTTGGCCTCAGGGGGACTCTACGAGCAGTACTTC. This encodes CASSLASGGLYEQYF.

In its sample, this clone was seen a few times. CDR3 residues: CASGYYRGGPYEQYF. In DNA form, the CDR3 reads TGTGCCAGCGGTTATTACAGGGGAGGCCCCTACGAGCAGTACTTC. The rearrangement links TRBV27 to TRBJ2-7, with D possibly being TRBD1 (7 bases). This CDR3 contains 15 residues. V lost 8 bases, J lost 2 bases, and 19 bases lay in between. Per germline, CDR1 MNHEY and CDR2 SMNVEV (reference sequence).